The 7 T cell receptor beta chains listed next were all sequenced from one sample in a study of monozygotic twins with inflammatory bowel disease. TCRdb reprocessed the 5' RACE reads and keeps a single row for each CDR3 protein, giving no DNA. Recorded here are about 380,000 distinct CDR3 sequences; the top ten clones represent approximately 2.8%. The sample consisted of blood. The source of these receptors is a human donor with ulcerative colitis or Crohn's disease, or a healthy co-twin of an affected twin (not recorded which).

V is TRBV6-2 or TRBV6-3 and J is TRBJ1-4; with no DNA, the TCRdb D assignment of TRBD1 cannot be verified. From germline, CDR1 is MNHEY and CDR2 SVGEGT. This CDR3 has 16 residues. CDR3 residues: CASTQRTGLTNEKLFF.

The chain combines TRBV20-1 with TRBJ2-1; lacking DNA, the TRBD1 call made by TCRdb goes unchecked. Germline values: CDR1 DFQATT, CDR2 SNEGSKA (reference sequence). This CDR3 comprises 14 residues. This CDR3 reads CSARPQGEINEQFF.

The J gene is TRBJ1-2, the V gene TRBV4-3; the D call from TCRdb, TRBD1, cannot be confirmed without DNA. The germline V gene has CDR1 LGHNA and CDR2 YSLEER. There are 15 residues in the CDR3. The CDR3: CASSQQQGGNYGYTF.

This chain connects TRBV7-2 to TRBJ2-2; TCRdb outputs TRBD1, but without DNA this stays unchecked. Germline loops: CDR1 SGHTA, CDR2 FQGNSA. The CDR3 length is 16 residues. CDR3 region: CASSSGQALNTGELFF.

The CDR3 sequence is CASSFRVAGANVLTF. The chain links TRBV27 to TRBJ2-6. The length of the CDR3 is 15 residues. Germline V CDR1 and CDR2: MNHEY, SMNVEV (reference sequence). Full variable domain (missing parts from reference TRBV27 and TRBJ2-6): EAQVTQNPRYLITVTGKKLTVTCSQNMNHEYMSWYRQDPGLGLRQIYYSMNVEVTDKGDVPEGYKVSRKEKRNFPLILESPSPNQTSLYFCASSFRVAGANVLTFGAGSRLTVL.

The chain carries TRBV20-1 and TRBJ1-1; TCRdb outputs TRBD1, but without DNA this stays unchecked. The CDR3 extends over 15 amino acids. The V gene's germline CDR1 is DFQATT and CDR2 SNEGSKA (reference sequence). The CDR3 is CSARGTGDGNTEAFF.

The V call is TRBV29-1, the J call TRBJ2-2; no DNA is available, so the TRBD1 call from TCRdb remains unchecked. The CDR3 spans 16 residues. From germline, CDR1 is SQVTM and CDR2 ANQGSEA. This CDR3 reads CSVESSGQENTGELFF.